The entry below describes one T cell receptor (beta chain). This entry belongs to a study of cytomegalovirus exposure and HLA in healthy donors. For the study at large: T cells numbering 150 million to 200 million yielded some 100 million unique TCR beta sequences in an earlier analysis.

The PCR used 60 Vbeta and 13 Jbeta primers. The method was immunoSEQ multiplex PCR; TCRdb's version includes in-frame clones alone and lacks a portion of them. The sample comprises more than 140,000 clones, roughly 77% of which are singletons, and about 3.1% rests with the top ten. The germline V gene encodes CDR1 SGHTA and CDR2 FQGNSA. The CDR3 extends over 15 amino acids. After removal of 5 bases from V and 6 bases from J, the junction contained 8 bases not matched to a gene. The sequenced sample consisted of PBMCs. The genes are TRBV7-2 and TRBJ2-2; the match to TRBD2 covers 8 bases. This receptor was identified in a man aged 35-49 years in good health and CMV-seronegative. The CDR3 is CASSPIRGGAGELFF. The CDR3 DNA reads as TGTGCCAGCAGCCCTATCCGGGGGGGCGCCGGGGAGCTGTTTTTT.